This T cell receptor beta chain was recorded in a study of T cell responses to AZD1222 COVID-19 vaccine. Assay used: immunoSEQ multiplex PCR; TCRdb lists only in-frame clones, some missing. The profile shows about 120,000 clones, 70% to 90% of them singletons. Study-wide results and limits: Clonal diversity was possibly underestimated, and the donors were mostly white British, with more females. Every sample of the repertoires postdated the peak T cell response. Reports say nearly half of spike-specific TCRs go after unmutated variant regions.

This CDR3 is 15 amino acids long. Per germline, CDR1 SGHTA and CDR2 FQGTGA. The V segment lost 5 bases and the J segment 6 bases; nucleotides outside the gene matches: 7. A word on this clone: Antigen unknown.

The material was peripheral blood, obtained on day 0 of AZD1222 vaccination. This clonotype originated in an adult in good health. The V gene is TRBV7-3, the J gene TRBJ2-1; 10 bases align to TRBD2. This CDR3 is CASSPLAGVANEQFF. The CDR3 nucleotides are TGTGCCAGCAGCCCCCTAGCGGGAGTGGCCAATGAGCAGTTCTTC.